The sequence of this T cell receptor beta chain was determined in a study of STAT5B mutations in CD4+ large granular lymphocyte leukemia. Study-level points and caveats: Patient CD4-sorted repertoires stayed more clonal than healthy ones after leukemic-clone removal. No patients shared main leukemic clonotypes, though roughly 25% appeared at low frequency elsewhere. TRBV06-family usage was enriched in top patient clones (8/27) versus controls (2/35).

Trimming cost V 5 bases and J 9 bases, with 14 bases left between them. The CDR3 contains 13 residues. The germline CDR1 and CDR2 sequences are SGHAT and FQNNGV. For this clone: Antigen unknown.

Under the authors' procedure: Lowest detectable productive clonotype frequency was 2.59 x 10-5. The data were produced by immunoSEQ multiplex PCR, yet TCRdb's version contains in-frame clones alone and is incomplete. Clone size and V and J calls were adopted from that table, with D and trimming inferred from the DNA. The sample includes tens of thousands of clones, roughly 76% of them seen just once. The chain recombines TRBV11-2 with TRBJ2-1; possible D gene TRBD2, 5 bases. Sequenced input: CD4+ T cells from blood buffy coats. The source is a human donor in good health. CDR3 sequence reads: CASSPERLTEQFF. The CDR3 DNA is TGTGCCAGCAGCCCCGAGCGGCTGACTGAGCAGTTCTTC.